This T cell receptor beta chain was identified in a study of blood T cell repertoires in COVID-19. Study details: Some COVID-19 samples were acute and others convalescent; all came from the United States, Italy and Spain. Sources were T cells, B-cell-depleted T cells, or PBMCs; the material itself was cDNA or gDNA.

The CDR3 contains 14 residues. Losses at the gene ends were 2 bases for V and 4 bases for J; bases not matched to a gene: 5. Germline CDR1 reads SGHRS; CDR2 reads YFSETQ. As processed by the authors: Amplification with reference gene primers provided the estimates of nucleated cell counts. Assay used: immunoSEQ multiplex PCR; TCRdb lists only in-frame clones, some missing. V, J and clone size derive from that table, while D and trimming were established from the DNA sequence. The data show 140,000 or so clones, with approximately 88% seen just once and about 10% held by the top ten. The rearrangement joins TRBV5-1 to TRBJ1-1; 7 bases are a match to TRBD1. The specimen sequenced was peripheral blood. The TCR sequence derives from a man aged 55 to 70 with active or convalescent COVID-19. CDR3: CASSFDRVGTEAFF. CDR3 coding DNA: TGCGCCAGCAGCTTCGACAGGGTCGGCACTGAAGCTTTCTTT.